These 19 T cell receptor beta chains share one sample of origin, sequenced in a study of regulatory and conventional T cells in RAG deficiency. Genomic DNA came from blood conventional CD4+ T cells gated CD25-low CD127-high. Here immunoSEQ multiplex PCR was the method, and the copy in TCRdb shows in-frame clones only, minus some. Of more than 7,000 clones in the sample, around 94% were seen once. The sequenced material came from CD4+ effector T cells sorted from blood. These TCRs come from a human donor with RAG deficiency presenting as severe combined immunodeficiency.

The genes are TRBV7-2 and TRBJ2-3; the D gene is possibly TRBD1 (6 bases). The V end lost 1 base, the J end lost 6 bases, and 8 bases lay between the germline ends. Germline CDR1 SGHTA, CDR2 FQGNSA. The CDR3 has 13 amino acids. For the CDR3, the DNA is TGTGCCAGCAGCTTAGACCAGGGGGATACGCAGTATTTT. It yields the protein CASSLDQGDTQYF.

The chain links TRBV11-2 to TRBJ2-4; TRBD1 aligns across 8 bases. CDR1 and CDR2 from the germline V gene are SGHAT and FQNNGV. The junction had 3 bases not matched to a gene; V was cut back by 1 base and J by 7 bases. The CDR3 runs 14 residues. The CDR3 DNA reads as TGTGCCAGCAGCTTAGCCCAGGGGGCGAACATTCAGTACTTC. Its translation is CASSLAQGANIQYF.

The V gene is TRBV7-2, the J gene TRBJ2-7; D is unclear. The CDR3 is 15 amino acids. The germline V and J ends were trimmed by 6 bases and 6 bases, with 21 bases remaining between them. CDR1 is SGHTA, CDR2 FQGNSA, per germline. For the CDR3, the DNA is TGTGCCAGCAGTCTCCTCCGGGCCCCGGGTGGCGAGCAGTACTTC. This codes for CASSLLRAPGGEQYF.

The V call is TRBV15, the J call TRBJ2-1; the D gene is possibly TRBD1 (6 bases). CDR3 length equals 14 residues. Germline-derived CDR1 and CDR2 are LNHNV and YYDKDF (reference sequence). V was pared by 4 bases and J by 0 bases, with 7 bases between. Here the CDR3 reads CATSTGHSYNEQFF. The CDR3 DNA reads as TGTGCCACCAGCACGGGACACTCCTACAATGAGCAGTTCTTC.

The sample holds a few counts of this clone. In DNA form, the CDR3 reads TGTGCCACCAGCCACCGACGGGAGAACACCGGGGAGCTGTTTTTT. It translates to CATSHRRENTGELFF. V is TRBV15 and J is TRBJ2-2; maybe TRBD2 (5 bases). With 5 bases removed from V and 1 base from J, the gap between germline ends came to 11 bases. Germline lookup yields CDR1 LNHNV and CDR2 YYDKDF (reference sequence). This CDR3 contains 15 residues.

The CDR3 nucleotides read TGTGCCTGGAGTGTGGGAGAGACCCAGTACTTC. Amino acids: CAWSVGETQYF. V gene TRBV30 combines with J gene TRBJ2-5; no definite D call. The CDR3 has 11 amino acids. Trimming left V 0 bases short and J 4 bases short, with 3 bases between. The V gene's germline CDR1 is GTSNPN and CDR2 SVGIG (reference sequence). The variable domain in full, with the rest retrieved from reference TRBV30 and TRBJ2-5, is SQTIHQWPATLVQPVGSPLSLECTVEGTSNPNLYWYRQAAGRGLQLLFYSVGIGQISSEVPQNLSASRPQDRQFILSSKKLLLSDSGFYLCAWSVGETQYFGPGTRLLVL.

This clone appeared once. In DNA form, the CDR3 reads TGCGCCAGCAGCCAAGAAGGCCCCTTGACAGGGAACACCGGGGAGCTGTTTTTT. Its protein product is CASSQEGPLTGNTGELFF. V gene TRBV4-1 combines with J gene TRBJ2-2; perhaps TRBD1 as D (6 bases). CDR3 length: 18 amino acids. Per germline, CDR1 MGHRA and CDR2 YSYEKL. Between the trimmed V and J ends, which lost 0 bases and 1 base, there was a span of 15 bases.

The CDR3 reads CASSPRRQETQYF. CDR3 coding DNA: TGTGCCAGCTCACCACGGAGGCAAGAGACCCAGTACTTC. The gene calls are TRBV18 and TRBJ2-5; the D gene is possibly TRBD2 (5 bases). With 1 base removed from V and 2 bases from J, the gap between germline ends came to 5 bases. This CDR3 comprises 13 residues. Germline CDR1 KGHSH, CDR2 LQKENI.

The chain uses TRBV6-5 and TRBJ2-2; tentatively, D is TRBD2 (6 bases). The V end lost 0 bases, the J end lost 2 bases, and 10 bases lay between the germline ends. The CDR3 is made up of 16 amino acids. Per the germline V gene, CDR1 is MNHEY and CDR2 is SVGAGI. The chain's CDR3 is CASSYSWRGNTGELFF. CDR3 in DNA: TGTGCCAGCAGTTACTCGTGGAGGGGCAACACCGGGGAGCTGTTTTTT.

This chain links TRBV9 with TRBJ2-4, with D possibly TRBD1 on 5 matching bases. From germline, CDR1 is SGDLS and CDR2 YYNGEE. V was pared by 3 bases and J by 7 bases, with 14 bases between. The CDR3 sequence is 14 residues long. The CDR3 protein is CASSGRQSRNIQYF. DNA of the CDR3: TGTGCCAGCAGCGGAAGACAGTCCAGGAACATTCAGTACTTC. Based on the CDR3 plus reference TRBV9 and TRBJ2-4, the full variable domain is DSGVTQTPKHLITATGQRVTLRCSPRSGDLSVYWYQQSLDQGLQFLIQYYNGEERAKGNILERFSAQQFPDLHSELNLSSLELGDSALYFCASSGRQSRNIQYFGAGTRLSVL.

The rearrangement uses TRBV6-5 and TRBJ2-7; D possibly corresponds to TRBD1 (6 bases). V was trimmed by 6 bases and J by 2 bases, leaving 14 bases between them. Germline CDR1 and CDR2: MNHEY and SVGAGI. The CDR3 consists of 14 residues. The CDR3 DNA is TGTGCCAGCAGCCAGGGGACGTCCACCTACGAGCAGTACTTC. The encoded protein is CASSQGTSTYEQYF.

The V gene is TRBV7-6, the J gene TRBJ2-7, with 11 nucleotides matching TRBD1. The CDR3 is made up of 12 amino acids. Looked up from germline, CDR1 is SGHVS and CDR2 is FNYEAQ. Germline trimming cut 5 bases from V and 6 bases from J; bases unmatched to any gene: 0. This chain's CDR3 is CASSGTGGEQYF. The CDR3 DNA reads TGTGCCAGCAGCGGGACAGGGGGCGAGCAGTACTTC.

The chain recombines TRBV19 with TRBJ1-2; D unclear. Per the germline V gene, CDR1 is LNHDA and CDR2 is SQIVND (reference sequence). The V gene lost 4 bases and the J gene lost 5 bases, with 11 bases spanning the gap. The length of the CDR3 is 13 residues. CDR3 sequence (DNA): TGTGCCAGTAGTAGCCCGACTATATATGGCTACACCTTC. Its translation: CASSSPTIYGYTF.

This clone was counted between two and nine times. The genes are TRBV7-3 and TRBJ2-2, with D possibly being TRBD1 or TRBD2 (5 bases each). V was pared by 0 bases and J by 5 bases, with 13 bases between. Germline values: CDR1 SGHTA, CDR2 FQGTGA. The CDR3 is 16 amino acids. The CDR3 bases are TGTGCCAGCAGCTTAACGGGGGATTTTGCGACCGGGGAGCTGTTTTTT. Translation gives CASSLTGDFATGELFF.

V and J are TRBV9 and TRBJ2-2; D not resolved. This CDR3 is built from 14 residues. V lost 0 bases and J 2 bases, leaving 5 bases between the germline ends. Germline V lookup: CDR1 SGDLS, CDR2 YYNGEE. The CDR3 region is CASSVDTNTGELFF. CDR3 nucleotides: TGTGCCAGCAGCGTAGACACCAACACCGGGGAGCTGTTTTTT.

This chain uses TRBV7-9 with TRBJ1-1, with a tentative D call TRBD1 (6 bases). V was clipped by 3 bases and J by 0 bases, with 20 bases between them. Germline CDR1 reads SEHNR; CDR2 reads FQNEAQ (reference sequence). This CDR3 contains 18 residues. The CDR3 coding sequence is TGTGCCAGCAGCTTGGGTATGGGGGCGTTCCTCATGAACACTGAAGCTTTCTTT. Translating it yields CASSLGMGAFLMNTEAFF.

The chain joins TRBV19 to TRBJ2-6, with D unclear. Trimming left V 6 bases short and J 0 bases short, with 9 bases between. CDR1 is LNHDA, CDR2 SQIVND, per germline (reference sequence). The CDR3 runs to 15 residues. The CDR3 nucleotides read TGTGCCAGTAGCTCGAGGATCTCTGGGGCCAACGTCCTGACTTTC. Translating gives CASSSRISGANVLTF.

The chain has TRBV30 and TRBJ2-3, with 9 positions matching TRBD1. Germline-derived CDR1 and CDR2 are GTSNPN and SVGIG (reference sequence). V was clipped by 1 base and J by 5 bases; unmatched bases: 7. This CDR3 is 15 amino acids long. The CDR3 region has the DNA TGTGCCTGGAGTGCCTGGGACAGGGAAATAGATACGCAGTATTTT. It yields the protein CAWSAWDREIDTQYF.

This sequence joins TRBV2 and TRBJ2-5; 7 nucleotides line up with TRBD1. The germline gives CDR1 SNHLY, CDR2 FYNNEI. The CDR3 spans 13 residues. V gave up 8 bases and J gave up 7 bases; unmatched junction bases: 10. The CDR3 region has the DNA TGTGCCAGCGGGCGGACAGGCCGGGGGACCCAGTACTTC. Translating gives CASGRTGRGTQYF.